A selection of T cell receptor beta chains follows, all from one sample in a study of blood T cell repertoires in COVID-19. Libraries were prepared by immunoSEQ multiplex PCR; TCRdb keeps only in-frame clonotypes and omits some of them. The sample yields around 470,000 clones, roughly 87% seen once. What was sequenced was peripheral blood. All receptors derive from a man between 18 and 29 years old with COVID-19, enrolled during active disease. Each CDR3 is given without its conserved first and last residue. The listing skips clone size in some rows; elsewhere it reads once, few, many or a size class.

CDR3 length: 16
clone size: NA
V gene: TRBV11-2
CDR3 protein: ASSFPILRTGKSYEQY

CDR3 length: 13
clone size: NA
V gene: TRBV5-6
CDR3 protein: ASSFFDRDGNTIY

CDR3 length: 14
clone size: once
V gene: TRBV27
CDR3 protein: ASRLKTSDLFYEQY

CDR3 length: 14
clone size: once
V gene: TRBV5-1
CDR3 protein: ASSFSSGGAAETQY

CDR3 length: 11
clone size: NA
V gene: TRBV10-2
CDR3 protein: ASSESRTGRAF

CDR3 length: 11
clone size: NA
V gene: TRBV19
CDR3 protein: ASSQGLEGTQY

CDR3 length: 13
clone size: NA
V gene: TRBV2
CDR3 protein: ASSDQGASNQPQH

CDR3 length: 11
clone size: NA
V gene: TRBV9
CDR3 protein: ASSATGNTEAF

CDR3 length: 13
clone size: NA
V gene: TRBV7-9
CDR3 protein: ASSSPDRSTYEQY

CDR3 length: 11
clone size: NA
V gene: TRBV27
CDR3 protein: ASSLKGPREQY

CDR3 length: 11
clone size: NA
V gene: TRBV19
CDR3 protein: ASSIVAGNEQF

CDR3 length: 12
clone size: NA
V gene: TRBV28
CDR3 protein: ASSSVTGRSEQY

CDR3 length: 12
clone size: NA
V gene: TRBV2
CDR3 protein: ASSATGPRYEQY

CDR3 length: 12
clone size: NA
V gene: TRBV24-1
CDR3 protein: ATRSGQTTGELF

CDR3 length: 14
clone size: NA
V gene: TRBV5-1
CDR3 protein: ASSLTTGDNGETQY

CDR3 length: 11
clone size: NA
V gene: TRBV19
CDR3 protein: ASSIGRDYEQY

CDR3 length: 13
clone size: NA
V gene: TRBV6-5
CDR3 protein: ASRVPGDSSTEAF

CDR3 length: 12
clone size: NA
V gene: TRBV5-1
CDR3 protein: ASSLIPSEETQY

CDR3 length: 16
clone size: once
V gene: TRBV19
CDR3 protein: ASSMSYVEAGGKEKLF

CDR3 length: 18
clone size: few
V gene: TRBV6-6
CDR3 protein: ASSPISWGLAPKVSYEQY

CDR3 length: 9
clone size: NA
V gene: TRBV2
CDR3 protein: ASSIDYEQY

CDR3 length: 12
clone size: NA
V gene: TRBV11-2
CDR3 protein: ASSPLGSSGEQF

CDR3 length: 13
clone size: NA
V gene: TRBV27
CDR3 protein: ASNEGRQRGTEAF

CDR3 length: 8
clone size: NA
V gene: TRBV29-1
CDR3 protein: SVYTGELF

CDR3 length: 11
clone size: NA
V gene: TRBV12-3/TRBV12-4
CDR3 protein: ASSLAGVNEQF

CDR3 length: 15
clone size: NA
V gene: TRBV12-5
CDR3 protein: ASGLGPRGDTPYEQY

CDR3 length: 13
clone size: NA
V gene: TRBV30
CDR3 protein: AWSVAASSAETQY

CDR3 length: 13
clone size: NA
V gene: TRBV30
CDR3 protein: ALGLVGGPADTQY

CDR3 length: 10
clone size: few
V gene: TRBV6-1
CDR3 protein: ASCDPAYEQY

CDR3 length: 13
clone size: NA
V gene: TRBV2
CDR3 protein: ASTRTGSLENEQF

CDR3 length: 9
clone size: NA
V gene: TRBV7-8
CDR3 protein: ASSTQGEQY

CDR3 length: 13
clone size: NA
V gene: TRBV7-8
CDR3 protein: ASSLLAVTYNEQF

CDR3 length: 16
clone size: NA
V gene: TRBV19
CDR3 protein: ASSPRTSGGAFYNEQF

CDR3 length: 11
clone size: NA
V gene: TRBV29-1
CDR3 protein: SVEVQTGVGYT

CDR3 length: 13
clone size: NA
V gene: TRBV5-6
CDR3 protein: ASSLAPTENQPQH

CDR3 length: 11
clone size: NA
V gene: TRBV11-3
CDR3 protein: ASSLAGGYAPF

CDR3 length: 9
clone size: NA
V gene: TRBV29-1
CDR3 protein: SVGGVNEQF

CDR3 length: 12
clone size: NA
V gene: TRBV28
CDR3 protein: ASSPGQGAGEAF

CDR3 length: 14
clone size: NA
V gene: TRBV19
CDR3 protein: ASRHRGGGSNQPQH

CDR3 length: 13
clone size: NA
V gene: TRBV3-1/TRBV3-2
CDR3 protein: ASSSRLAGAYEQY

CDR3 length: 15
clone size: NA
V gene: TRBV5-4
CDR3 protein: ASSAPGTGGLTGELF

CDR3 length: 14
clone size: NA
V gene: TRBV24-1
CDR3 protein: ATSDSAYSNTDTQY